The 14 T cell receptor beta chains in this list originate from one sample, sequenced in a study of OX40 agonist ivuxolimab in advanced cancers. The library was prepared using the immunoSEQ multiplex PCR assay. In its TCRdb copy, this immuneACCESS table keeps in-frame sequences only and misses some clones. Where compared with another copy, unresolved V genes explain less than half of these, and the others have no known cause. For this sample there are about 60,000 clones; 75% to 90% appear just once. 0.55% of the sample lies in the top ten. Sequenced material: CD4+ or CD8+ T cells sorted from blood, taken in a trial of the OX40 agonist ivuxolimab. All receptors come from an adult with an advanced solid tumor such as melanoma, head and neck, liver or kidney cancer.

V usage is TRBV29-1 and J usage is TRBJ2-3; D is perhaps TRBD2 (6 bases). The CDR3 extends over 14 amino acids. Germline V gene lookup returns CDR1 SQVTM and CDR2 ANQGSEA. V lost 3 bases and J 0 bases, leaving 10 bases between the germline ends. As DNA, the CDR3 is TGCAGCGTTGAGCGGGGATCAAGCACAGATACGCAGTATTTT. It translates to CSVERGSSTDTQYF.

This clone was observed once. The chain carries TRBV7-3 and TRBJ2-5; 7 nucleotides agree with TRBD1. The closer fit of TRBJ2-7 to the DNA end suggests the J call may be wrong. From germline, CDR1 is SGHTA and CDR2 FQGTGA. CDR3 length: 12 amino acids. CDR3 sequence reads: CASLTGDYEQYF. DNA for the CDR3: TGTGCCAGCCTAACAGGGGACTACGAGCAGTACTTC.

This clone appeared a single time. V and J are TRBV19 and TRBJ2-3; D call uncertain. V was clipped by 6 bases and J by 0 bases, with 10 bases between them. The CDR3 is made up of 14 amino acids. Looked up from germline, CDR1 is LNHDA and CDR2 is SQIVND (reference sequence). CDR3 amino acids: CASRKDLSTDTQYF. Here the CDR3 DNA reads TGTGCCAGTAGGAAGGATCTTAGCACAGATACGCAGTATTTT.

The rearrangement joins TRBV2 to TRBJ2-5; no firm D call. There are 13 residues in the CDR3. Germline V gene lookup returns CDR1 SNHLY and CDR2 FYNNEI. The CDR3: CAQQRSAVETQYF. CDR3 nucleotide sequence: TGTGCTCAACAGAGGTCGGCTGTAGAGACCCAGTACTTC.

This sequence joins TRBV19 and TRBJ2-7, with D hard to call. CDR1 is LNHDA and CDR2 is SQIVND in the germline V gene (reference sequence). The CDR3 totals 9 residues. V dropped 6 bases and J dropped 5 bases, with 2 bases sitting between them. CDR3 nucleotide sequence: TGTGCCAGTAGACACGAGCAGTACTTC. It translates to CASRHEQYF.

The CDR3 is CASSSGAGNQPQHF. In DNA form, the CDR3 reads TGTGCCAGCAGCTCAGGGGCCGGTAATCAGCCCCAGCATTTT. The chain couples TRBV6-1 to TRBJ1-5; tentative D call: TRBD1 (6 bases). The CDR3 length is 14 residues. The V and J ends lost 6 bases and 4 bases respectively, with 13 bases between them. From germline, CDR1 is MNHNS and CDR2 SASEGT.

The V gene is TRBV6-5, the J gene TRBJ2-1; D tentatively fits TRBD1 or TRBD2 (5 bases each). Germline lookup yields CDR1 MNHEY and CDR2 SVGAGI. Trimming stripped 2 bases from V and 13 bases from J, with 9 bases between. The CDR3 consists of 11 residues. Here the CDR3 reads CASSYLGTQFF. The DNA for the CDR3 is TGTGCCAGCAGTTACCTTGGGACCCAGTTCTTC.

The chain has TRBV29-1 and TRBJ1-1; a weak D match, TRBD1 (6 bases). Per germline, CDR1 SQVTM and CDR2 ANQGSEA. V shed 7 bases and J shed 1 base, with 10 bases lying between them. The CDR3 is made up of 12 amino acids. CDR3 in amino acids: CSGGGGNTEAFF. The CDR3 nucleotides read TGCAGCGGAGGGGGGGGGAACACTGAAGCTTTCTTT.

The chain recombines TRBV6-5 with TRBJ2-1; 8 nucleotides agree with TRBD1. The CDR3 length is 14 residues. Per germline, CDR1 MNHEY and CDR2 SVGAGI. The V gene end was trimmed by 6 bases and the J gene end by 8 bases; junction bases not matched to a gene: 9. The chain's CDR3 is CASRGRTGHHEQFF. CDR3 DNA: TGTGCCAGCAGGGGCCGGACAGGGCACCATGAGCAGTTCTTC.

The chain recombines TRBV28 with TRBJ1-1; D unresolved. V lost 8 bases and J lost 1, with 11 bases in between. The CDR3 totals 13 residues. The V gene's germline CDR1 is MDHEN and CDR2 SYDVKM. CDR3 nucleotide sequence: TGTGCCAGCCTCCTCGTTGGGAACACTGAAGCTTTCTTT. As protein: CASLLVGNTEAFF.

The rearrangement uses TRBV28 and TRBJ1-6; no definite D call. Germline V gene lookup returns CDR1 MDHEN and CDR2 SYDVKM. Trimming stripped 1 base from V and 2 bases from J, with 9 bases between. There are 16 residues in the CDR3. As DNA, the CDR3 is TGTGCCAGCAGTTTATTAGGGAAAACCTATAATTCACCCCTCCACTTT. Its protein is CASSLLGKTYNSPLHF.

V usage is TRBV27 and J usage is TRBJ1-1; D remains unclear. The V gene's germline CDR1 is MNHEY and CDR2 SMNVEV (reference sequence). The V end lost 3 bases, the J end lost 0 bases, and 5 bases lay between the germline ends. CDR3 length: 13 amino acids. The CDR3 coding sequence is TGTGCCAGCAGTTTGTACTTGAACACTGAAGCTTTCTTT. Amino acids: CASSLYLNTEAFF.

CDR3 protein: CASSETGGLTDTQYF. The DNA for the CDR3 is TGTGCCAGCAGTGAAACGGGAGGGCTCACAGATACGCAGTATTTT. The J gene is TRBJ2-3, the V gene TRBV25-1, with TRBD2 identical over 8 bases. The CDR3 consists of 15 residues. Germline CDR1 reads MGHDK; CDR2 reads SYGVNS. V lost 2 bases to trimming and J lost 2 bases; unmatched junction nucleotides: 3.

V is TRBV10-3 and J is TRBJ1-4; D remains ambiguous. Germline CDR1 reads ENHRY; CDR2 reads SYGVKD. The CDR3 sequence is 15 residues long. Deletions cut 0 bases from V and 2 bases from J, with 7 bases between. CDR3 in DNA: TGTGCCATCAGTGAGTCGGGCGTGACTAATGAAAAACTGTTTTTT. As protein: CAISESGVTNEKLFF.